The 21 T cell receptor beta chains presented below share a single source sample, sequenced in a study of OX40 agonist ivuxolimab in advanced cancers. Clones were sequenced by immunoSEQ multiplex PCR, and TCRdb holds only the in-frame ones, with some missing. The sample shows about 95,000 clones, 90% to 95% of them seen only once. Sample: CD4+ or CD8+ T cells sorted from blood, taken in a trial of the OX40 agonist ivuxolimab. The source of these receptors is an adult with an advanced solid tumor such as melanoma, head and neck, liver or kidney cancer.

This clone was found once. The V call is TRBV6-9, the J call TRBJ2-1; tentatively, D is TRBD2 (5 bases). The CDR3 sequence is 10 residues long. The germline gives CDR1 MNHGY, CDR2 SVAAGI. Trimming cost V 8 bases and J 9 bases, with 8 bases left between them. CDR3 protein: CASEEVEQFF. CDR3 nucleotide sequence: TGTGCCAGCGAGGAGGTTGAGCAGTTCTTC.

The chain links TRBV30 to TRBJ2-5; D tentatively fits TRBD1 or TRBD2 (5 bases each). Germline V gene data show CDR1 as GTSNPN and CDR2 as SVGIG (reference sequence). V dropped 3 bases and J dropped 3 bases, with 11 bases sitting between them. The CDR3 covers 13 residues. The CDR3 protein is CAWRRVGEETQYF. The CDR3 bases are TGTGCCTGGAGAAGGGTGGGGGAAGAGACCCAGTACTTC.

This rearrangement joins TRBV7-2 to TRBJ1-1, with D hard to call. Trimming shortened V by 7 bases and J by 7 bases, and 16 bases separated the two germline ends. Per the germline V gene, CDR1 is SGHTA and CDR2 is FQGNSA. This CDR3 is built from 13 residues. As DNA, the CDR3 is TGTGCCAGCAACCAAGCCGCAGCTCGTGAAGCTTTCTTT. It encodes CASNQAAAREAFF.

V and J are TRBV29-1 and TRBJ1-5, with D possibly TRBD1 on 5 matching bases. This CDR3 has 13 residues. V lost 5 bases to trimming and J lost 3 bases, with 11 bases between them. Looked up from germline, CDR1 is SQVTM and CDR2 is ANQGSEA. The CDR3, as DNA: TGCAGCGTTCAGGCAGGGTCCAATCAGCCCCAGCATTTT. Protein: CSVQAGSNQPQHF.

Here the CDR3 DNA reads TGTGCCAGCAGACTAACCGGGACAGGGTCCCACGAGCAGTACTTC. This translates into CASRLTGTGSHEQYF. The chain is built from TRBV5-6 and TRBJ2-7; 9 bases align to TRBD1. The CDR3 is 15 residues long. The germline CDR1 and CDR2 sequences are SGHDT and YYEEEE. Trimming at V came to 5 bases and at J to 5 bases, leaving 11 bases not matched to a gene.

The chain joins TRBV11-3 to TRBJ2-7; TRBD2 matches 7 bases. Germline V gene lookup returns CDR1 SGHNT and CDR2 YENEEA. Unmatched junction bases numbered 6, after V lost 5 bases and J lost 2 bases. The CDR3 loop spans 14 amino acids. This chain's CDR3 is CASSQAAGAYEQYF. Written as DNA, the CDR3 is TGTGCCAGCAGCCAAGCCGCGGGAGCCTACGAGCAGTACTTC.

The chain is built from TRBV28 and TRBJ2-7; D possibly corresponds to TRBD1 (6 bases). V was pared by 6 bases and J by 1 base, with 13 bases between. The CDR3 loop spans 14 amino acids. CDR1 and CDR2 from the germline V gene are MDHEN and SYDVKM. This CDR3 is CASRGTGTSYEQYF. The CDR3 nucleotides read TGTGCCAGCAGGGGAACAGGGACGTCCTACGAGCAGTACTTC.

This chain connects TRBV7-2 to TRBJ2-4; TRBD2 might be the D (6 bases). V dropped 1 base and J dropped 1 base, with 14 bases sitting between them. The germline CDR1 and CDR2 sequences are SGHTA and FQGNSA. This CDR3 comprises 17 residues. In nucleotides, the CDR3 is TGTGCCAGCAGCTTAGTCCACGGGGGAGTGGCCAAAAACATTCAGTACTTC. The encoded protein is CASSLVHGGVAKNIQYF. The full variable domain, its missing parts supplied by reference TRBV7-2 and TRBJ2-4, is GAGVSQSPSNKVTEKGKDVELRCDPISGHTALYWYRQSLGQGLEFLIYFQGNSAPDKSGLPSDRFSAERTGGSVSTLTIQRTQQEDSAVYLCASSLVHGGVAKNIQYFGAGTRLSVL.

The rearrangement links TRBV7-2 to TRBJ2-7; 7 bases are shared with TRBD1. CDR1 SGHTA and CDR2 FQGNSA come from the germline V gene. The CDR3 runs 14 residues. V shed 1 base and J 5 bases; nucleotides not matched to a gene: 5. DNA for the CDR3: TGTGCCAGCAGCTTAGGACAGGGAGCCCACGAGCAGTACTTC. Translation: CASSLGQGAHEQYF.

The chain uses TRBV7-8 and TRBJ2-2; no definite D call. CDR1 and CDR2 from the germline V gene are SGHVS and FQNEAQ. This CDR3 is built from 12 residues. Deletions cut 5 bases from V and 4 bases from J, with 5 bases between. The CDR3 DNA follows: TGTGCCAGCAGCCCGCGCACCGGGGAGCTGTTTTTT. Translating it yields CASSPRTGELFF.

The chain combines TRBV5-1 with TRBJ2-3, with 7 bases fitting TRBD2. V dropped 1 base and J dropped 1; count of bases not matched to a gene: 27. The CDR3 spans 23 residues. Germline assignment: CDR1 SGHRS and CDR2 YFSETQ. In DNA, the CDR3 is TGCGCCAGCAGCTTGCTACCACCTTGGGGGGGAGGTGGGGACTACGCTTGCACAGATACGCAGTATTTT. Amino acids: CASSLLPPWGGGGDYACTDTQYF.

The genes are TRBV25-1 and TRBJ1-5, with a weak D call TRBD1 (6 bases). Per the germline V gene, CDR1 is MGHDK and CDR2 is SYGVNS. Trimming removed 3 bases at V and 4 bases at J, with 7 bases between. The CDR3 is made up of 13 amino acids. The CDR3: CASSDTGNQPQHF. In DNA, the CDR3 is TGTGCCAGCAGTGATACAGGGAATCAGCCCCAGCATTTT.

The genes are TRBV6-1 and TRBJ1-1, with TRBD1 as a possible D gene (5 bases). Germline CDR1 MNHNS, CDR2 SASEGT. CDR3 size: 13 residues. Trimming took off 8 bases at V and 1 base at J, with 11 bases between the two ends. The CDR3 protein is CASPRRGNTEAFF. The DNA for the CDR3 is TGTGCCAGCCCGAGAAGGGGGAACACTGAAGCTTTCTTT.

The chain recombines TRBV6-9 with TRBJ1-5; D not certain. The CDR3 covers 15 residues. The V end lost 3 bases, the J end lost 7 bases, and 16 bases lay between the germline ends. Germline loops: CDR1 MNHGY, CDR2 SVAAGI. The CDR3 spells CASSYRDSLPQPQHF. The CDR3 DNA reads as TGTGCCAGCAGTTACCGAGACTCTCTCCCCCAGCCCCAGCATTTT.

The chain has TRBV2 and TRBJ1-4, with D hard to call. The CDR3 covers 12 residues. The germline V gene has CDR1 SNHLY and CDR2 FYNNEI. The ends were cut back, 7 bases at V and 6 bases at J, with 9 bases in the middle. The CDR3 here is CASMVGDEKLFF. In DNA form, the CDR3 reads TGTGCCAGCATGGTGGGCGATGAAAAACTGTTTTTT.

The chain links TRBV5-1 to TRBJ1-5, with D maybe TRBD1 (5 bases). This CDR3 is 15 amino acids long. V lost 1 base and J 0 bases, leaving 8 bases between the germline ends. Germline V gene lookup returns CDR1 SGHRS and CDR2 YFSETQ. This CDR3 is CASSLWGNSNQPQHF. CDR3 DNA: TGCGCCAGCAGCTTGTGGGGGAATAGCAATCAGCCCCAGCATTTT.

This chain joins TRBV2 and TRBJ2-3; 13 bases are shared with TRBD2. V shed 4 bases, J shed 6 bases, and the junction held 4 bases outside the gene matches. CDR3 length equals 15 residues. The germline V gene has CDR1 SNHLY and CDR2 FYNNEI. CDR3 in DNA: TGTGCCAGCAGTGTCGGACTAGCGGGAGCGGATACGCAGTATTTT. Protein: CASSVGLAGADTQYF.

This sequence joins TRBV9 and TRBJ2-3; no definite D call. Between the trimmed V and J ends, which lost 3 bases and 4 bases, there was a span of 15 bases. In germline, CDR1 is SGDLS, CDR2 YYNGEE. The CDR3 runs to 15 residues. DNA of the CDR3: TGTGCCAGCAGCGGCGCCCCAGGAGAGCCAGATACGCAGTATTTT. Encoded protein: CASSGAPGEPDTQYF.

The V gene is TRBV7-2, the J gene TRBJ1-2, with D perhaps TRBD1 (6 bases). CDR1 is SGHTA, CDR2 FQGNSA, per germline. V gave up 1 base and J gave up 8 bases, with 14 bases separating them. This CDR3 has 14 residues. The CDR3 bases are TGTGCCAGCAGCTTAGGGACAGTACGAGAAGGCTACACCTTC. Translation gives CASSLGTVREGYTF.

Only one count was recorded for this clone. The chain has TRBV6-5 and TRBJ2-2; D is unclear. V was pared by 2 bases and J by 1 base, with 5 bases between. This CDR3 spans 14 amino acids. Germline CDR1 and CDR2: MNHEY and SVGAGI. CDR3 in amino acids: CASSYVWNTGELFF. The DNA for the CDR3 is TGTGCCAGCAGTTACGTGTGGAACACCGGGGAGCTGTTTTTT.

This clone was picked up one time. The gene calls are TRBV5-1 and TRBJ2-7; D is possibly TRBD1 (5 bases). Trimming cost V 0 bases and J 3 bases, with 13 bases left between them. The CDR3 runs to 15 residues. Germline V lookup: CDR1 SGHRS, CDR2 YFSETQ. The CDR3 DNA follows: TGCGCCAGCAGCTTGGGGGGCGCCGGAATCTACGAGCAGTACTTC. Translated, it gives CASSLGGAGIYEQYF.